A single sample gave rise to the 24 T cell receptor beta chains below, sequenced in a study of OX40 agonist ivuxolimab in advanced cancers. The assay was immunoSEQ multiplex PCR, and TCRdb's table has in-frame clones only and misses some. Altogether tens of thousands of clones are present, around 79% being singletons, with the ten largest covering 5.5% to 6%. This sample comprised CD4+ or CD8+ T cells sorted from blood, obtained in a trial of the OX40 agonist ivuxolimab. The receptor source for this set is an adult with an advanced solid tumor such as melanoma, head and neck, liver or kidney cancer.

The rearrangement joins TRBV18 to TRBJ1-4, with a tentative D call TRBD1 (6 bases). From germline, CDR1 is KGHSH and CDR2 LQKENI. V lost 2 bases and J lost 7, with 17 bases in between. The CDR3 is made up of 16 amino acids. CDR3 protein: CASSPIKSGGSEKLFF. The CDR3 nucleotides read TGTGCCAGCTCACCAATTAAGAGCGGGGGCAGTGAAAAACTGTTTTTT.

The chain couples TRBV15 to TRBJ1-2; TRBD1 agrees at 11 bases. V trimming: 1 base; J trimming: 7 bases; junction bases outside the gene matches: 5. Germline CDR1 LNHNV, CDR2 YYDKDF (reference sequence). The CDR3 has 15 residues. CDR3 protein: CATSRGGQGELGYTF. The CDR3 DNA sequence: TGTGCCACCAGCAGAGGGGGACAGGGGGAACTTGGCTACACCTTC.

J is TRBJ2-1 and V is TRBV9; the D is unclear. CDR1 and CDR2 (germline): SGDLS, YYNGEE. CDR3 length: 12 residues. Trimming cost V 2 bases and J 5 bases, with 5 bases left between them. The CDR3, as DNA: TGTGCCAGCAGCGTTTGGGACAATGAGCAGTTCTTC. This encodes CASSVWDNEQFF.

The gene calls are TRBV4-2 and TRBJ2-7; no clear D gene. Germline-derived CDR1 and CDR2 are LGHNA and YNFKEQ. V shed 1 base and J shed 2 bases, with 6 bases lying between them. The CDR3 spans 13 residues. The CDR3 DNA is TGTGCCAGCAGCCAAGCCCCCGCCTACGAGCAGTACGTC. Its translation: CASSQAPAYEQYV.

CDR3 sequence: CASSSSSMNTEAFF. The CDR3 DNA reads as TGTGCCAGCAGTTCCAGTTCAATGAACACTGAAGCTTTCTTT. The chain uses TRBV28 and TRBJ1-1; D unclear. This CDR3 region has 14 residues. V was clipped by 4 bases and J by 0 bases, with 9 bases between them. The germline V gene has CDR1 MDHEN and CDR2 SYDVKM.

The CDR3 nucleotides are TGCGCCAGCAGCCTGGCGGGACAGCGAGGCCAAGAGACCCAGTACTTC. Protein: CASSLAGQRGQETQYF. The rearrangement uses TRBV5-1 and TRBJ2-5; a possible D gene is TRBD1 (7 bases). Trimming removed 4 bases from V and 1 base from J, with 17 bases in between. Germline V gene data show CDR1 as SGHRS and CDR2 as YFSETQ. The CDR3 extends over 16 amino acids.

This chain links TRBV5-6 with TRBJ2-2; 8 bases align to TRBD1. Germline V CDR1 and CDR2: SGHDT, YYEEEE. This CDR3 has 16 residues. Trimming cost V 2 bases and J 3 bases; bases outside gene matches: 6. CDR3 nucleotide sequence: TGTGCCAGCAGCTTATCGGGACAGGTCGACACCGGGGAGCTGTTTTTT. Translated: CASSLSGQVDTGELFF.

The chain carries TRBV21-1 and TRBJ1-6. TRBV21-1 represents a pseudogene. This CDR3 region has 16 residues. In nucleotides, the CDR3 is TGTGCCAGCAGCCGCACATTGGACTTTCCGCATTCACCCCTCCACTTT. This sequence encodes CASSRTLDFPHSPLHF.

The chain employs TRBV7-9 and TRBJ1-1, with D perhaps TRBD1 (5 bases). From germline, CDR1 is SEHNR and CDR2 FQNEAQ (reference sequence). The CDR3 loop spans 15 amino acids. The V end was cut by 7 bases, the J end by 3 bases, with 18 bases between. CDR3 sequence reads: CASKGLQSRDTEAFF. CDR3 nucleotide sequence: TGTGCCAGCAAGGGACTTCAGTCCCGAGACACTGAAGCTTTCTTT.

The chain recombines TRBV10-2 with TRBJ2-2, with 8 positions matching TRBD2. The V gene's germline CDR1 is WSHSY and CDR2 SAAADI. The CDR3 loop spans 16 amino acids. Trimming at V came to 0 bases and at J to 4 bases, leaving 4 bases not matched to a gene. CDR3 nucleotide sequence: TGCGCCAGCAGTGAGTCCCAGCGGGGGCCCACCGGGGAGCTGTTTTTT. It yields the protein CASSESQRGPTGELFF.

Details on this clone: The same CDR3 also results from other DNA sequences found in this sample. The CDR3 loop reads CASSDVAGGPYGYTF. The CDR3, as DNA: TGTGCCAGTAGTGACGTCGCCGGGGGTCCCTATGGCTACACCTTC. The chain combines TRBV19 with TRBJ1-2; weak D call: TRBD1 (5 bases). The CDR3 spans 15 residues. V was trimmed by 5 bases and J by 4 bases, leaving 17 bases between them. Germline V CDR1 and CDR2: LNHDA, SQIVND (reference sequence).

This chain connects TRBV21-1 to TRBJ1-6. TRBV21-1 is a pseudogene segment. The CDR3 is 10 amino acids. The CDR3 protein is CASRDSPLHF. In nucleotides, the CDR3 is TGTGCCAGCAGAGATTCACCCCTCCACTTT.

This clone appeared a single time. This CDR3 is CASSQEEVGQNTEAFF. The DNA for the CDR3 is TGTGCCAGCAGCCAAGAAGAGGTGGGACAGAACACTGAAGCTTTCTTT. This chain uses TRBV4-2 with TRBJ1-1, with a possible D match to TRBD1 (6 bases). The CDR3 has 16 residues. Germline CDR1 reads LGHNA; CDR2 reads YNFKEQ. V shed 0 bases and J shed 1 base, with 12 bases lying between them.

As to this clone: Since no conserved phenylalanine or tryptophan closes the CDR3, a read error is the likely cause. CDR3 protein: CASSVGEGGTYEQYL. The CDR3 nucleotides are TGTGCCAGCAGCGTAGGTGAGGGGGGGACCTACGAGCAGTACCTC. This chain links TRBV9 with TRBJ2-7; tentatively, D is TRBD2 (7 bases). V was shortened by 0 bases and J by 2 bases, with 12 bases between the two germline ends. This CDR3 is 15 amino acids long. CDR1 is SGDLS, CDR2 YYNGEE, per germline.

This clone was counted once. The CDR3 DNA follows: TGTGCCAGCTCACCCACAGGGGGCGCGGGCTACGAGCAGTACTTC. Residues: CASSPTGGAGYEQYF. J is TRBJ2-7 and V is TRBV18; 9 bases are a match to TRBD1. The J segment lost 3 bases and the V segment lost 3 bases, leaving 6 bases of the junction unmatched. This CDR3 is 15 amino acids long. From germline, CDR1 is KGHSH and CDR2 LQKENI.

The gene calls are TRBV6-6 and TRBJ2-4; 9 bases line up with TRBD2. Germline CDR1 and CDR2: MNHNY and SVGAGI (reference sequence). With V trimmed by 2 bases and J by 6 bases, 8 bases remained unmatched. The CDR3 runs to 16 residues. CDR3 DNA: TGTGCCAGCAGTTACCTTCTTGTTAGCGGGAGAAACATTCAGTACTTC. The encoded protein is CASSYLLVSGRNIQYF.

V usage is TRBV7-8 and J usage is TRBJ2-2; 7 nucleotides line up with TRBD1. This CDR3 is 16 amino acids long. Germline loops: CDR1 SGHVS, CDR2 FQNEAQ. J gave up 6 bases and V 1 base, and 8 bases lay outside the gene matches. CDR3 in amino acids: CASSLVNRGRSGELFF. CDR3 coding DNA: TGTGCCAGCAGCTTAGTGAACAGGGGAAGGTCCGGGGAGCTGTTTTTT.

This chain connects TRBV28 to TRBJ2-5; tentatively, D is TRBD1 (6 bases). V shed 5 bases and J shed 3 bases, with 25 bases lying between them. The CDR3 totals 18 residues. The V gene's germline CDR1 is MDHEN and CDR2 SYDVKM. CDR3 nucleotide sequence: TGTGCCAGCAGTGAACCGGACAGAATAACGACCCCAAAAGAGACCCAGTACTTC. It is translated as CASSEPDRITTPKETQYF.

V and J are TRBV25-1 and TRBJ1-6, with a tentative D call TRBD1 (6 bases). The CDR3 has 15 residues. CDR1 is MGHDK and CDR2 is SYGVNS in the germline V gene. V dropped 2 bases and J dropped 7 bases, with 12 bases sitting between them. This CDR3 reads CASSELQGPNSPLHF. The DNA for the CDR3 is TGTGCCAGCAGTGAACTACAGGGTCCAAATTCACCCCTCCACTTT.

CDR3 loop: CASSASGRTDTQYF. The CDR3, as DNA: TGTGCCAGCAGTGCGAGCGGCCGGACAGATACGCAGTATTTT. The rearrangement joins TRBV6-6 to TRBJ2-3; perhaps TRBD2 as D (5 bases). The CDR3 has 14 residues. The V end was cut by 5 bases, the J end by 3 bases, with 12 bases between. In germline, CDR1 is MNHNY, CDR2 SVGAGI (reference sequence).

The rearrangement links TRBV28 to TRBJ1-2, with no clear D. This CDR3 is built from 12 residues. Between the trimmed V and J ends, which lost 3 bases and 4 bases, there was a span of 6 bases. Per the germline V gene, CDR1 is MDHEN and CDR2 is SYDVKM. The CDR3, as DNA: TGTGCCAGCAGTTTTCCAGTCTATGGCTACACCTTC. This codes for CASSFPVYGYTF.

The chain joins TRBV19 to TRBJ1-4; TRBD1 matches at 12 bases. V was pared by 5 bases and J by 8 bases, with 6 bases of the junction left unmatched. The CDR3 has 15 amino acids. Per the germline V gene, CDR1 is LNHDA and CDR2 is SQIVND (reference sequence). CDR3 sequence (DNA): TGTGCCAGTAGTCTATCCGGGACAGGGGGCGAAAAACTGTTTTTT. Amino acid sequence: CASSLSGTGGEKLFF.

The chain carries TRBV12-5 and TRBJ1-4; perhaps TRBD1 as D (6 bases). The CDR3 sequence is 15 residues long. V lost 6 bases, J lost 7 bases, and 18 bases lay in between. The germline CDR1 and CDR2 sequences are LGHNT and FRNRAP. The CDR3 DNA reads as TGTGCTAGTGGGCCACCGGGACAAATTCTTGAAAAACTGTTTTTT. Translating it yields CASGPPGQILEKLFF.

This sequence joins TRBV19 and TRBJ1-5, with D possibly TRBD1 on 5 matching bases. Trimming cost V 7 bases and J 3 bases, with 10 bases left between them. CDR3 length: 13 residues. CDR1 and CDR2 (germline): LNHDA, SQIVND (reference sequence). CDR3 nucleotide sequence: TGTGCCAGTAACCCAGGGTACAATCAGCCCCAGCATTTT. It translates to CASNPGYNQPQHF.